These 3 T cell receptor beta chains were sequenced from one sample in a study of blood T cell repertoires in COVID-19. Only in-frame clones appear in the TCRdb table, and some are missing; sequencing was by immunoSEQ multiplex PCR. Found here are 250,000 to 400,000 clones, about 90% of them singletons; the top ten hold 2.9%. Sequencing input: peripheral blood. The source of these receptors is a woman aged 25 to 45 with COVID-19, enrolled during active disease.

This rearrangement joins TRBV2 to TRBJ1-1, with D hard to call. The ends were cut back, 3 bases at V and 1 base at J, with 9 bases in the middle. The germline gives CDR1 SNHLY, CDR2 FYNNEI. This CDR3 is built from 14 residues. The CDR3 here is CASSDRPTNTEAFF. CDR3 bases: TGTGCCAGCAGTGACAGGCCTACGAACACTGAAGCTTTCTTT.

This chain connects TRBV6-5 to TRBJ1-1; D unresolved. V was cut by 9 bases and J by 3 bases, with 14 bases left in between. Germline V gene data show CDR1 as MNHEY and CDR2 as SVGAGI. This CDR3 is built from 13 residues. This CDR3 reads CASSTGEDTEAFF. Here the CDR3 DNA reads TGTGCCAGTTCGACTGGAGAAGACACTGAAGCTTTCTTT.

This chain uses TRBV5-6 with TRBJ1-1; 8 bases agree with TRBD1. This CDR3 region has 14 residues. The V segment lost 5 bases and the J segment 2 bases; nucleotides outside the gene matches: 5. Germline values: CDR1 SGHDT, CDR2 YYEEEE. The CDR3 DNA follows: TGTGCCAGCAGAAGGACAGGGATCAACACTGAAGCTTTCTTT. It specifies CASRRTGINTEAFF.